Listed here are 8 T cell receptor beta chains from one sample, sequenced in a study of blood T cell repertoires in COVID-19. Profiled with immunoSEQ multiplex PCR; TCRdb holds only in-frame clones, not every one. The sample includes 400,000 or so clones, 75% to 90% of them seen just once. The sequencing input was PBMCs or T cells enriched from blood (not recorded which). The origin of the receptors is a man aged 25 to 40 who had recovered from COVID-19.

V usage is TRBV7-2 and J usage is TRBJ2-1; TRBD2 is a possible D gene (5 bases). CDR1 is SGHTA and CDR2 is FQGNSA in the germline V gene. V was shortened by 5 bases and J by 5 bases, with 16 bases between the two germline ends. This CDR3 has 15 amino acids. This CDR3 is CASSLSAAGNNEQFF. The CDR3 coding sequence is TGTGCCAGCAGCCTTTCGGCGGCCGGGAACAATGAGCAGTTCTTC.

The rearrangement joins TRBV4-1 to TRBJ1-6; no definite D call. The CDR3 is 14 residues long. Germline V gene lookup returns CDR1 MGHRA and CDR2 YSYEKL. V lost 0 bases to trimming and J lost 8 bases, with 8 bases between them. The CDR3 reads CASSQEGDDSPLHF. The CDR3 DNA reads as TGCGCCAGCAGCCAAGAAGGAGACGATTCACCCCTCCACTTT.

This clone was counted a single time. The same CDR3 also results from other DNA sequences found in this sample. The chain carries TRBV19 and TRBJ2-1, with 11 bases lining up with TRBD2. Losses at the gene ends were 6 bases for V and 2 bases for J; bases not matched to a gene: 3. This CDR3 is 15 amino acids long. Germline CDR1 and CDR2: LNHDA and SQIVND (reference sequence). As DNA, the CDR3 is TGTGCCAGTAGCCTAGCGGGAGGAACCTACAATGAGCAGTTCTTC. Residues: CASSLAGGTYNEQFF.

V gene TRBV12-3 or TRBV12-4 combines with J gene TRBJ2-7; D not certain. The V end lost 5 bases, the J end lost 3 bases, and 11 bases lay between the germline ends. This CDR3 region has 13 residues. This CDR3 reads CASSPGSHYEQYF. The CDR3, as DNA: TGTGCCAGCAGTCCCGGGTCCCACTACGAGCAGTACTTC.

The chain links TRBV19 to TRBJ1-5, with a weak D call TRBD1 (5 bases). The CDR3 spans 18 residues. The germline CDR1 and CDR2 sequences are LNHDA and SQIVND (reference sequence). Trimming left V 5 bases short and J 1 base short, with 21 bases between. The CDR3: CASSYFRDSFRSNQPQHF. As DNA, the CDR3 is TGTGCCAGTAGTTACTTCCGGGACTCATTTCGAAGCAATCAGCCCCAGCATTTT.

The chain couples TRBV6-2 or TRBV6-3 to TRBJ2-7; 13 bases agree with TRBD2. V was clipped by 5 bases and J by 3 bases; unmatched bases: 1. Per germline, CDR1 MNHEY and CDR2 SVGEGT. CDR3 length equals 14 residues. The CDR3 spells CASSRTSGSYEQYF. For the CDR3, the DNA is TGTGCCAGCAGTCGGACTAGCGGGAGCTACGAGCAGTACTTC.

The chain is built from TRBV3-1 (or the pseudogene TRBV3-2) and TRBJ1-5; D is unresolved. There are 14 residues in the CDR3. Trimming shortened V by 0 bases and J by 4 bases, and 7 bases separated the two germline ends. Germline-derived CDR1 and CDR2 are LGHDT and YNNKEL (reference sequence). The CDR3 here is CASSQDTSNQPQHF. CDR3 DNA: TGTGCCAGCAGCCAAGATACATCGAATCAGCCCCAGCATTTT.

The chain is built from TRBV7-3 and TRBJ2-5; 10 positions agree with TRBD2. CDR1 and CDR2 from the germline V gene are SGHTA and FQGTGA. Trimming removed 2 bases from V and 5 bases from J; junction bases left unmatched: 8. This CDR3 comprises 16 residues. The CDR3 bases are TGTGCCAGCAGCTTAGGGACTAGCGCCTTCGGGGAGACCCAGTACTTC. The encoded protein is CASSLGTSAFGETQYF.